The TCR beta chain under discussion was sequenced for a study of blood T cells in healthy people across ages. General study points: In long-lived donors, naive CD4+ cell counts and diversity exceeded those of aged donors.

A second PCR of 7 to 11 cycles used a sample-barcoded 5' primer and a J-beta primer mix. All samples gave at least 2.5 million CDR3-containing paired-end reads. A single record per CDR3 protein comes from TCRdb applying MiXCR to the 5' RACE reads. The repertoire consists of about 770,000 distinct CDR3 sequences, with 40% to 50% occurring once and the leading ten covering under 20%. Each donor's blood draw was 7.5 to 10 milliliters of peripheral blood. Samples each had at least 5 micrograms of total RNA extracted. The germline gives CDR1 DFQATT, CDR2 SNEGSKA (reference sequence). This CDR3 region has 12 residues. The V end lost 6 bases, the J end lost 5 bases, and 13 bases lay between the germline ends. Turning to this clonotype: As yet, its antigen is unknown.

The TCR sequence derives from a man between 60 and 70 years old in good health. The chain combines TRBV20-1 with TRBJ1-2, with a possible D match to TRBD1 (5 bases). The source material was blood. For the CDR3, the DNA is TGCAGTGCCCCTGGCAGGGATTATGGCTACACCTTC. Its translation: CSAPGRDYGYTF.